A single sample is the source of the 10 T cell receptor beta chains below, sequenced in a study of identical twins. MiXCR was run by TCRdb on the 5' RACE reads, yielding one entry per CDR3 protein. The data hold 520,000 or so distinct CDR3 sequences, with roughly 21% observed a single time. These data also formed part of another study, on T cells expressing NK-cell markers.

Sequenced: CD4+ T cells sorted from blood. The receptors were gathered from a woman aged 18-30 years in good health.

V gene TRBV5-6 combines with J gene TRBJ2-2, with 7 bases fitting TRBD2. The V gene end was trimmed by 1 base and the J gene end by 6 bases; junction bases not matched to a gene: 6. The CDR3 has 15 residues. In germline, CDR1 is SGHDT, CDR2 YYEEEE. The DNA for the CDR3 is TGTGCCAGCAGCTTGACTAGCGTCGGGCCCGGGGAGCTGTTTTTT. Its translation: CASSLTSVGPGELFF.

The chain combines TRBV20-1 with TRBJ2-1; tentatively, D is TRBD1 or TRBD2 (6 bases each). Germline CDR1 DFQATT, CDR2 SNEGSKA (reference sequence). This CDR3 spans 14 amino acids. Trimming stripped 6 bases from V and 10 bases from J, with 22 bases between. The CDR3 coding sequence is TGCAGTGCCCACGCCCGGAGGCTAGGGGGGGAGCAGTTCTTC. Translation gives CSAHARRLGGEQFF.

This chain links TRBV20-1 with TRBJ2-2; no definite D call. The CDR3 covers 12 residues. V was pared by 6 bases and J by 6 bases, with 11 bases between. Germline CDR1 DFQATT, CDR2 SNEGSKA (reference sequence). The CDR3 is CSARRVAGELFF. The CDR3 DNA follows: TGCAGTGCGAGACGGGTTGCCGGGGAGCTGTTTTTT.

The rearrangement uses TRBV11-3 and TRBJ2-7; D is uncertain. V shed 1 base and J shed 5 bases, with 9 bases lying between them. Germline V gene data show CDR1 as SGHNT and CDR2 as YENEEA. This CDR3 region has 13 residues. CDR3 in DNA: TGTGCCAGCAGCTTAGGACCGCAGGACGAGCAGTACTTC. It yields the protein CASSLGPQDEQYF.

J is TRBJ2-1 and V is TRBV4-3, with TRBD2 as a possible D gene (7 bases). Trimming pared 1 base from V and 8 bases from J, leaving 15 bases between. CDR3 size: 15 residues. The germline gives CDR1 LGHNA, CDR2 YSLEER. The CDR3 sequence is CASSQAVGGLYEQFF. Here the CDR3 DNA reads TGCGCCAGCAGCCAAGCTGTGGGGGGGCTCTATGAGCAGTTCTTC.

CDR3 bases: TGTGCCAGCAGTTTGAGATCTAGCGGGAGATTGGGCTCCTACGAGCAGTACTTC. This codes for CASSLRSSGRLGSYEQYF. V is TRBV28 and J is TRBJ2-7; the match to TRBD2 covers 10 bases. The CDR3 extends over 18 amino acids. Germline values: CDR1 MDHEN, CDR2 SYDVKM. Trimming cost V 3 bases and J 0 bases; bases outside gene matches: 11.

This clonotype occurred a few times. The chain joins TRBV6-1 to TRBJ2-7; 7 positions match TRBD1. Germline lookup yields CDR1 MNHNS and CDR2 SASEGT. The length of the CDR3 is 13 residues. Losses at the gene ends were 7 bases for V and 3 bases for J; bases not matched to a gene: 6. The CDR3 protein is CASTKHRGYEQYF. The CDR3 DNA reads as TGTGCCAGCACCAAGCACAGGGGCTACGAGCAGTACTTC.

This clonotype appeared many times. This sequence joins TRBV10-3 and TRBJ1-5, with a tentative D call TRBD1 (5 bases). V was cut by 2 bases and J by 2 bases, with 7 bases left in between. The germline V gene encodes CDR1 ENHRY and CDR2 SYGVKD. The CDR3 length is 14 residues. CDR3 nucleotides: TGTGCCATCAGTGAGGGGGGGGGCAATCAGCCCCAGCATTTT. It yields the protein CAISEGGGNQPQHF.

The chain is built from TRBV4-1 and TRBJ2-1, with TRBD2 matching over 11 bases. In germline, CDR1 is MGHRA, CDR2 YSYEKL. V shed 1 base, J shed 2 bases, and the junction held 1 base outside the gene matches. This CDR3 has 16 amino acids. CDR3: CASSQVSGGAYNEQFF. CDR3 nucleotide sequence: TGCGCCAGCAGCCAAGTTAGCGGGGGGGCCTACAATGAGCAGTTCTTC.

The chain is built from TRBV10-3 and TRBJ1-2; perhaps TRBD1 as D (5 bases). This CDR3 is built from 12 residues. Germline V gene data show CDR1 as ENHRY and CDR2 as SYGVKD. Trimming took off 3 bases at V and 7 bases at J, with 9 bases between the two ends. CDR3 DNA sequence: TGTGCCATCAGTGAAGGGGTTGGTGGCTACACCTTC. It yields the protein CAISEGVGGYTF.